This note documents a single T cell receptor beta chain sequence. The antigen it recognizes is unknown. No much larger clonotype is one base removed from it; base qualities were not supplied. The CDR3 sequence holds 12 residues, the cysteine and phenylalanine included. The kept DNA is CDR3 alone, 36 bases in frame from the first base. The germline V gene specifies SGHDN as CDR1 and FVKESK as CDR2. Cut back by 5 bases and 5 bases, the V and J ends lie 10 bases apart. The sample is drawn from a study of CD8 T cells in Susac syndrome (dated by TCRdb to the late 2010s). Background on the whole study: Repertoire sequencing was used to test whether CD8+ T cell activation and differentiation in Susac syndrome was antigen driven.

On the study overall, not on this receptor specifically: The TCR sequencing and HLA analysis was acknowledged to have included a relatively small number of individuals.

RNA was extracted using the RNeasy kit, and about 0.45 to 1 ug of the RNA was reverse transcribed with random hexamers. The immunoSEQ multiplex PCR assay, which covers 54 Vbeta and 13 Jbeta segments, was used to amplify TCR beta CDR3 regions. To correct PCR amplification bias, a synthetic template baseline was used for both primer optimization and computational correction. On the study's bioinformatics: Reads were annotated to V, D and J genes per IMGT and analyzed with immunoSEQ Analyzer, keeping only productive sequences. Clonality was calculated as one minus the Shannon entropy normalized by log2 of the number of productive unique sequences. For each patient and control, public and private clones were evaluated within the 100 most prevalent clones. Susac-specific clones were defined as absent from healthy and MS cohorts, about 1,000 published viral clones and other ImmuneACCESS disease sequences. TCRdb cleaned the public reads at Q25 with fastp, built clones with MiXCR and kept in-frame beta chains. Each record represents a unique CDR3 protein, reported with the most common genes and DNA among its rows. None of the V and J calls come from the authors' own analysis; TCRdb made them. The sample data list approximately 170,000 distinct CDR3 sequences, and approximately 93% of these were observed just once. The ten largest clones capture roughly 0.099% of the sample.

Peripheral blood CD8+ and CD4+ T cells from healthy donors, Susac syndrome patients and multiple sclerosis patients were profiled by high-throughput TCR beta sequencing. The multiple sclerosis controls were treatment-naive patients who had stable or active relapsing-remitting disease and met the revised McDonald criteria. Bulk CD8+ and CD4+ T cells were purified by magnetic negative isolation, while CD8+ TEMRA cells were enriched using FACS. Blood was collected in EDTA tubes and processed within 24 hours, with PBMCs isolated through density gradient centrifugation. PBMCs intended for TCR sequencing were frozen in liquid nitrogen and were later thawed in a 37 degrees C water bath. The sorted or isolated CD4+, CD8+ and CD8+ TEMRA cells reached a purity of at least 90%.

This clonotype was sampled from a human donor with multiple sclerosis. Recombination connected TRBV14 to TRBJ2-7, with the D gene call left open. Specimen: CD4+ T cells from PBMCs. The CDR3 here reads CASSYTNHEQYF. Here is the DNA: TGTGCCAGCAGCTATACTAACCACGAGCAGTACTTC.